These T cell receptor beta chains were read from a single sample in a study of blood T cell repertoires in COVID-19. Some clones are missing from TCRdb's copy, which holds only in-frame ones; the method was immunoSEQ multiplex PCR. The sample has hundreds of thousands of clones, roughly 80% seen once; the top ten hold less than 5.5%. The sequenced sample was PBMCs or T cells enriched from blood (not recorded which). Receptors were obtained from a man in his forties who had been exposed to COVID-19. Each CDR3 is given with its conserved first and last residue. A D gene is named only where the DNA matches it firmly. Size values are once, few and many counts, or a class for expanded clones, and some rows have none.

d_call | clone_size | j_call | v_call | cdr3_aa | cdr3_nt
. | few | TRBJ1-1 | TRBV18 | CASSGSGNTEAFF | TGTGCCAGCTCAGGCAGTGGGAACACTGAAGCTTTCTTT
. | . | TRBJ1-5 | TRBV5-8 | CASSSGFDSPNQPQHF | TGTGCCAGCAGCTCGGGATTCGACTCACCCAATCAGCCCCAGCATTTT
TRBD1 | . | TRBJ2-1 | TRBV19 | CASTKTGANSYNEQFF | TGTGCCAGTACCAAGACAGGGGCGAACTCCTACAATGAGCAGTTCTTC
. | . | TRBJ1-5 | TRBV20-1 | CSATSGPYQHF | TGCAGTGCTACCTCGGGTCCCTACCAGCATTTT
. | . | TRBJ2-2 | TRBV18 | CASSPLSPGNTGELFF | TGTGCCAGCTCACCGTTGTCTCCAGGGAACACCGGGGAGCTGTTTTTT
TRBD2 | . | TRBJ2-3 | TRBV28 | CASSSLAGVGVDTQYF | TGTGCCAGCAGCAGCTTAGCGGGAGTGGGGGTTGATACGCAGTATTTT
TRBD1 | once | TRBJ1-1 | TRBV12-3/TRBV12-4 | CASSRGQGKAFF | TGTGCCAGCAGCAGAGGACAGGGTAAGGCTTTCTTT
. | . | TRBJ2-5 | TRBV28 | CASKGTGLETQYF | TGTGCCAGCAAGGGAACAGGGCTAGAGACCCAGTACTTC
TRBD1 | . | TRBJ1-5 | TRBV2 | CASSPDRGFNQPQHF | TGTGCCAGCAGTCCAGACAGGGGGTTCAATCAGCCCCAGCATTTT
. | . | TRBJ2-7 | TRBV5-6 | CASSFSSSYEQYF | TGTGCCAGCAGCTTCTCCAGCTCCTACGAGCAGTACTTC
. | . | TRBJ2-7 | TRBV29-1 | CSVELPHSRFYEQYF | TGCAGCGTTGAATTGCCCCATAGCCGATTCTACGAGCAGTACTTC
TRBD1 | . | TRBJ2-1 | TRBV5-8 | CASRPRQGGDNEQFF | TGTGCCAGCAGACCTCGACAGGGGGGGGACAATGAGCAGTTCTTC
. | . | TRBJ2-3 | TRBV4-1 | CASSQDRLILGDTQYF | TGCGCCAGCAGCCAAGATAGACTAATTTTGGGAGATACGCAGTATTTT
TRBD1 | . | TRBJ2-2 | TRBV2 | CASGTGLTGELFF | TGTGCCAGCGGGACAGGTCTCACCGGGGAGCTGTTTTTT
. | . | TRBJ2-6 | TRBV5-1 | CASSLDNSGANVLTF | TGCGCCAGCAGCTTGGACAACTCTGGGGCCAACGTCCTGACTTTC
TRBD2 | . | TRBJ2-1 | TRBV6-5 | CASSYVPGGGQFF | TGTGCCAGCAGTTACGTTCCGGGGGGAGGGCAGTTCTTC